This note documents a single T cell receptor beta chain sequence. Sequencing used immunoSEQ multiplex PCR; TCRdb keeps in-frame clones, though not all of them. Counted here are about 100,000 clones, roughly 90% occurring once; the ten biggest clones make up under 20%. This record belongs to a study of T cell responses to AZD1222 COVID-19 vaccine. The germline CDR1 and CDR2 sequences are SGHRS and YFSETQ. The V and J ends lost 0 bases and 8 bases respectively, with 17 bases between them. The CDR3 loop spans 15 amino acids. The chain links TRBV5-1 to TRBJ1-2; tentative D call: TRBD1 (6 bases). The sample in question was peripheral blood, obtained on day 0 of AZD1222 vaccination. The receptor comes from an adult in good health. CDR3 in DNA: TGCGCCAGCAGCTTGGAGGGGGTACGGGGTGACGGCTACACCTTC. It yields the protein CASSLEGVRGDGYTF.